Below are 5 T cell receptor beta chains sequenced from a single sample in a study of blood T cell repertoires in COVID-19. Sequenced by immunoSEQ multiplex PCR; TCRdb stores in-frame clones only, minus some. Of roughly 90,000 clones in the sample, 86% were seen once. Sequencing was done on a sample of peripheral blood. Receptors were obtained from a human donor in a cohort sampled during active COVID-19.

This clone was recorded only once. The rearrangement links TRBV25-1 to TRBJ2-5; no clear D gene. Per germline, CDR1 MGHDK and CDR2 SYGVNS. The V and J ends lost 1 base and 5 bases respectively, with 11 bases between them. The CDR3 has 14 residues. The CDR3 coding sequence is TGTGCCAGCAGTGAATTTAAGGTCGGGGAGACCCAGTACTTC. It translates to CASSEFKVGETQYF. The variable domain in full, completed from reference TRBV25-1 and TRBJ2-5, reads EADIYQTPRYLVIGTGKKITLECSQTMGHDKMYWYQQDPGMELHLIHYSYGVNSTEKGDLSSESTVSRIRTEHFPLTLESARPSHTSQYLCASSEFKVGETQYFGPGTRLLVL.

The CDR3 here is CATSDYGLRTVQETQYF. CDR3 nucleotide sequence: TGTGCCACCAGTGATTATGGGCTAAGGACAGTCCAAGAGACCCAGTACTTC. This rearrangement joins TRBV24-1 to TRBJ2-5; perhaps TRBD1 as D (6 bases). CDR3 length: 17 amino acids. Trimming pared 2 bases from V and 1 base from J, leaving 16 bases between. Germline CDR1 is KGHDR and CDR2 is SFDVKD.

This chain joins TRBV9 and TRBJ2-5; 8 nucleotides agree with TRBD2. V gave up 0 bases and J gave up 5 bases; unmatched junction bases: 9. The CDR3 sequence is 16 residues long. From germline, CDR1 is SGDLS and CDR2 YYNGEE. This chain's CDR3 is CASSVGSGRVAETQYF. The CDR3 DNA reads as TGTGCCAGCAGCGTAGGGTCCGGGAGGGTAGCCGAGACCCAGTACTTC.

The genes are TRBV15 and TRBJ1-5, with no clear D. The germline V gene encodes CDR1 LNHNV and CDR2 YYDKDF (reference sequence). The ends were cut back, 5 bases at V and 1 base at J, with 15 bases in the middle. The CDR3 consists of 16 residues. Written as DNA, the CDR3 is TGTGCCACCAGCGAATCTCGGGGTTCGAGCAATCAGCCCCAGCATTTT. Protein: CATSESRGSSNQPQHF.

This chain joins TRBV6-5 and TRBJ2-5, with a tentative D call TRBD2 (6 bases). Germline V gene lookup returns CDR1 MNHEY and CDR2 SVGAGI. The CDR3 spans 15 residues. Trimming took 8 bases from V and 3 from J, leaving 19 bases between them. The CDR3 loop reads CASRPRQGGKETQYF. Written as DNA, the CDR3 is TGTGCCAGCCGTCCGAGGCAGGGAGGAAAAGAGACCCAGTACTTC.